The next 14 T cell receptor beta chains were all read from a single sample in a study of blood T cell repertoires in COVID-19. Clones were sequenced by immunoSEQ multiplex PCR, and TCRdb holds only the in-frame ones, with some missing. The sample has roughly 100,000 clones, around 88% seen once. Sample: peripheral blood. Receptors were obtained from a human donor in a cohort sampled during active COVID-19.

The chain joins TRBV12-5 to TRBJ2-1; 7 bases line up with TRBD2. The CDR3 extends over 16 amino acids. V was clipped by 0 bases and J by 1 base; unmatched bases: 3. The germline gives CDR1 LGHNT, CDR2 FRNRAP. DNA of the CDR3: TGTGCTAGTGGTTTGGTCTCGGGGGGATCCTACAATGAGCAGTTCTTC. This gives the protein CASGLVSGGSYNEQFF.

This chain connects TRBV7-2 to TRBJ1-2; 8 bases match TRBD1. Germline trimming cut 5 bases from V and 4 bases from J; bases unmatched to any gene: 3. The CDR3 contains 13 residues. Germline assignment: CDR1 SGHTA and CDR2 FQGNSA. The CDR3 sequence: CASSITGGYGYTF. CDR3 nucleotide sequence: TGTGCCAGCAGCATTACAGGGGGCTATGGCTACACCTTC.

V usage is TRBV29-1 and J usage is TRBJ2-3; D gene unclear. This CDR3 is built from 12 residues. Deletions cut 3 bases from V and 5 bases from J, with 9 bases between. Germline V lookup: CDR1 SQVTM, CDR2 ANQGSEA. The CDR3 nucleotides are TGCAGCGTTGACAGGTCCAGAGATACGCAGTATTTT. It codes for CSVDRSRDTQYF.

V usage is TRBV5-1 and J usage is TRBJ2-5, with TRBD2 identical over 10 bases. Germline V gene sequence: CDR1 SGHRS, CDR2 YFSETQ. The CDR3 length is 15 residues. Trimming at V came to 2 bases and at J to 2 bases, leaving 3 bases not matched to a gene. CDR3 in amino acids: CASSFGLAAQETQYF. CDR3 coding DNA: TGCGCCAGCAGCTTTGGACTAGCGGCTCAAGAGACCCAGTACTTC.

This clone was counted many times. This chain links TRBV19 with TRBJ1-2; 7 bases line up with TRBD1. CDR1 and CDR2 (germline): LNHDA, SQIVND (reference sequence). This CDR3 has 16 amino acids. Trimming at V came to 5 bases and at J to 4 bases, leaving 13 bases not matched to a gene. The CDR3 loop reads CASSGDGTVPSYGYTF. For the CDR3, the DNA is TGTGCCAGTAGTGGGGATGGGACAGTCCCCTCCTATGGCTACACCTTC.

The chain couples TRBV19 to TRBJ1-6; D perhaps matches TRBD1 (5 bases). Germline assignment: CDR1 LNHDA and CDR2 SQIVND (reference sequence). This CDR3 comprises 16 residues. Trimming pared 8 bases from V and 7 bases from J, leaving 21 bases between. The CDR3 loop reads CASSPVGGRGNSPLHF. CDR3 DNA sequence: TGTGCCAGTTCCCCGGTGGGGGGACGGGGCAATTCACCCCTCCACTTT.

The rearrangement links TRBV6-5 to TRBJ1-2, with D possibly being TRBD1 (5 bases). Germline V gene lookup returns CDR1 MNHEY and CDR2 SVGAGI. CDR3 length: 14 amino acids. Trimming removed 0 bases from V and 3 bases from J, with 8 bases in between. DNA of the CDR3: TGTGCCAGCAGTTACTCTAGGGGCGACTATGGCTACACCTTC. Its protein is CASSYSRGDYGYTF.

This clone is a singleton in its sample. The chain joins TRBV5-5 to TRBJ1-2; D not resolved. The CDR3 contains 14 residues. The V gene lost 2 bases and the J gene lost 7 bases, with 15 bases spanning the gap. In germline, CDR1 is SGHKS, CDR2 YYEKEE (reference sequence). CDR3 residues: CASSFPDGGGGYTF. DNA of the CDR3: TGTGCCAGCAGCTTCCCCGACGGAGGTGGTGGCTACACCTTC. The variable domain in full, completed from reference TRBV5-5 and TRBJ1-2, reads DAGVTQSPTHLIKTRGQQVTLRCSPISGHKSVSWYQQVLGQGPQFIFQYYEKEERGRGNFPDRFSARQFPNYSSELNVNALLLGDSALYLCASSFPDGGGGYTFGSGTRLTVV.

This chain joins TRBV5-1 and TRBJ1-4, with TRBD1 matching 7 bases. The V and J ends lost 3 bases and 8 bases, in that order; junction bases with no gene match: 10. The length of the CDR3 is 15 residues. CDR1 is SGHRS, CDR2 YFSETQ, per germline. The CDR3 DNA reads as TGCGCCAGCAGCTCGGACAGGCCTAGAGAAGAAAAACTGTTTTTT. Translation gives CASSSDRPREEKLFF. The complete variable domain, with remaining parts taken from reference TRBV5-1 and TRBJ1-4, reads KAGVTQTPRYLIKTRGQQVTLSCSPISGHRSVSWYQQTPGQGLQFLFEYFSETQRNKGNFPGRFSGRQFSNSRSEMNVSTLELGDSALYLCASSSDRPREEKLFFGSGTQLSVL.

V is TRBV19 and J is TRBJ1-1; 7 nucleotides agree with TRBD1. The germline CDR1 and CDR2 sequences are LNHDA and SQIVND (reference sequence). Trimming at V came to 5 bases and at J to 6 bases, leaving 6 bases not matched to a gene. The CDR3 is 13 amino acids. The CDR3 nucleotides are TGTGCCAGTAGTCCCAACAGGGGCCCTGAAGCTTTCTTT. Translation: CASSPNRGPEAFF. The whole variable domain, remainder taken from reference TRBV19 and TRBJ1-1, is DGGITQSPKYLFRKEGQNVTLSCEQNLNHDAMYWYRQDPGQGLRLIYYSQIVNDFQKGDIAEGYSVSREKKESFPLTVTSAQKNPTAFYLCASSPNRGPEAFFGQGTRLTVV.

The chain couples TRBV14 to TRBJ2-7, with D perhaps TRBD1 (6 bases). Trimming pared 2 bases from V and 3 bases from J, leaving 11 bases between. CDR1 and CDR2 (germline): SGHDN, FVKESK. This CDR3 has 14 amino acids. CDR3 loop: CASSQQQGFYEQYF. The CDR3 DNA reads TGTGCCAGCAGCCAACAACAGGGATTCTACGAGCAGTACTTC. The full variable domain, with the rest looked up from reference TRBV14 and TRBJ2-7, is EAGVTQFPSHSVIEKGQTVTLRCDPISGHDNLYWYRRVMGKEIKFLLHFVKESKQDESGMPNNRFLAERTGGTYSTLKVQPAELEDSGVYFCASSQQQGFYEQYFGPGTRLTVT.

The V call is TRBV19, the J call TRBJ2-5; 7 nucleotides agree with TRBD2. V gave up 1 base and J gave up 9 bases; unmatched junction bases: 8. Germline CDR1 LNHDA, CDR2 SQIVND (reference sequence). This CDR3 region has 14 residues. The CDR3 nucleotides are TGTGCCAGTAGTATAGCCACTAGCGCTGGGGCCCAGTACTTC. Its translation is CASSIATSAGAQYF.

The genes are TRBV2 and TRBJ2-5; the match to TRBD2 covers 7 bases. The CDR3 consists of 16 residues. The germline V gene has CDR1 SNHLY and CDR2 FYNNEI. Trimming at V came to 7 bases and at J to 2 bases, leaving 13 bases not matched to a gene. CDR3 sequence (DNA): TGTGCCAGCAATCTCGTCGTAGGGCGGGGGCAAGAGACCCAGTACTTC. This translates into CASNLVVGRGQETQYF.

This chain links TRBV28 with TRBJ1-4, with 12 bases that match TRBD1. The CDR3 totals 17 residues. Per germline, CDR1 MDHEN and CDR2 SYDVKM. Trimming cost V 7 bases and J 8 bases; bases outside gene matches: 14. CDR3 sequence reads: CASKRPGTGGGWEKLFF. The CDR3, as DNA: TGTGCCAGCAAGAGACCCGGGACAGGGGGCGGTTGGGAAAAACTGTTTTTT.